This record concerns one TCR beta chain sequence. This clone was seen a handful of times. No cognate antigen has been identified for it. No base quality information exists; no much larger clone differs at one position. A single peripheral blood draw of about 116 mL on average was collected from each donor into heparinised tubes. A BD FACSAria II was used to sort naive, central memory, regulatory and stem cell-like memory CD4+ T cells with a panel that included CD45RO, CCR7, CD25, CD127, CD95 and CD27. Every sorted population had a purity above 98%. PBMCs were isolated right away by Lymphoprep density gradient centrifugation and were stained directly, without culture. To minimize batch effects, samples were stained and sorted in pairs, one healthy donor with one patient per experiment. The data are from a study of beta chain features in type 1 diabetes (dated by TCRdb to the late 2010s). In terms of the full investigation: Patients and healthy donors did not differ in mean age, gender distribution, total cell number or subset yield. Regulatory and stem cell-like memory subsets were isolated from only 8 patients and roughly 8 healthy donors, whereas naive and central memory subsets came from all 30 or so donors. The study compared TCRB repertoires of sorted circulating CD4+ T cell subsets between recently diagnosed type 1 diabetes patients and matched healthy donors. Across all samples, about 110 million sorted cells were examined, and cell number per subset correlated strongly with RNA yield.

What the authors observed across the whole study: At VDJ recombination sites, patients with type 1 diabetes made fewer insertions and deleted more nucleotides, a pattern implying thymic rearrangement abnormalities. A moderate but significant shortening of TCRB CDR3 length was observed in type 1 diabetes patients in all four CD4+ subsets. Naive, central memory and regulatory TCRB repertoires appeared more similar among patients than among healthy donors. Only small numbers of individuals were included in the HLA sub-analyses, which left unresolved whether HLA type had any influence on TCRB rearrangement. Shorter templates might have been favored by PCR, but patient and control samples were amplified and corrected together, so both groups would have been affected equally by any skew. Sequencing cDNA rather than genomic DNA could over-represent highly expressing activated cells, although activation and CD3 levels did not differ between groups.

The High Capacity cDNA Reverse Transcription Kit was used to reverse transcribe all of the isolated RNA, meaning that expressed TCRB transcripts were what got sequenced. Deep immunoSEQ sequencing was performed on naive, central memory and regulatory T cell samples, with an average of roughly 3.6 million total reads per sample. Sorted cells were lysed in RLT buffer, and RNA was extracted using DNase-treated RNeasy Micro or Mini kits according to cell number. To prevent cross-contamination, each cell subset was processed individually, whereas patient and healthy donor samples were processed jointly. TCRB sequences were amplified from cDNA with the immunoSEQ multiplex PCR, producing 87-bp fragments spanning the CDR3 region. Amplicons were sequenced on the Illumina HiSeq platform. The paper's processing steps were these. PCR bias was computationally corrected using synthetic template baselines, reads within Hamming distance 2 were collapsed, and singletons that could not be merged were discarded. Reads were aligned against IMGT to assign V, D and J genes, CDR3 length and insertions or deletions at six rearrangement sites. Within each subset, clonotype counts were normalized to the number of sorted cells before true diversity and Gini coefficients were calculated with the tcR R package. The overlap coefficient, calculated on TCRB nucleotide sequences, was used to measure repertoire sharing. Out-of-frame TCRB sequences from naive cells were analyzed to stand in for the pre-selection repertoire. In its TCRdb copy, this immuneACCESS table keeps in-frame sequences only and misses some clones. Where compared with another copy, unresolved V genes explain less than half of these, and the others have no known cause. The V and J calls and clone size come from that table; D and trimming were worked out from the DNA. For this sample there are a few hundred thousand clones; around 12% appear just once. The ten largest clones take up more than 0.015% of the sample.

CDR3 length: 11 amino acids, cysteine to phenylalanine. Only the CDR3 DNA is retained, 33 bases long and in frame from the first base. V lost 10 bases and J lost 4 bases, and the count of bases not matched to a germline gene is 3. CDR1 and CDR2, looked up from the germline V gene, are MNHEY and SVGAGI. The specimen was naive CD4+ T cells from blood. In the paper's terms, the cell subset or site label means: true naive CD4+ T cells. The TCR comes from a man aged 18 to 29 in good health. The V gene is TRBV6-5 and the J gene is TRBJ1-2; the central 7 bases match TRBD1. The CDR3 region: CATTGAYGYTF. Read as DNA, the sequence is TGTGCCACCACAGGGGCCTATGGCTACACCTTC.